These T cell receptor beta chains were read from a single sample in a study of T cells in narcolepsy. Assay: immunoSEQ multiplex PCR; the TCRdb copy retains only in-frame clones and omits some. This sample has fewer than 40,000 clones, with roughly four fifths found just once. The sequenced sample consisted of memory (CD45RA-) CD4+ T cells from blood. The receptors derive from a human donor in good health. Both conserved end residues are part of each CDR3. The order of the fields is J gene, D gene, clone size, V gene, CDR3 protein, CDR3 DNA. D genes are given only for firm matches. Clone size is given for some rows only: seen once, a few or many times, or a class if the clone is expanded.

>TRBJ2-3|TRBD2|.|TRBV4-2
CASGPTSGGDTDTQYF
TGTGCCAGCGGCCCTACTAGCGGGGGAGACACAGATACGCAGTATTTT
>TRBJ2-7|.|.|TRBV7-2
CASSLVGDTYEQYF
TGTGCCAGCAGCTTAGTAGGGGACACCTACGAGCAGTACTTC
>TRBJ1-2|.|once|TRBV6-1
CASKQELYGYTF
TGTGCCAGCAAGCAAGAGCTCTATGGCTACACCTTC
>TRBJ2-7|TRBD1|.|TRBV13
CASSSYRGSSSYEQYF
TGTGCCAGCAGCTCTTACAGGGGGTCTAGCTCCTACGAGCAGTACTTC
>TRBJ2-2|TRBD1|.|TRBV7-2
CASSLGQGTGELFF
TGTGCCAGCAGCTTAGGACAGGGAACCGGGGAGCTGTTTTTT
>TRBJ1-3|.|.|TRBV7-9
CASSQGPRAGNTIYF
TGCGCCAGCAGCCAGGGGCCAAGGGCCGGAAACACCATATATTTT
>TRBJ2-5|TRBD2|.|TRBV15
CATSNPKTSGQATQYF
TGTGCCACCAGCAACCCAAAAACTAGCGGGCAGGCAACCCAGTACTTC
>TRBJ2-1|TRBD2|few|TRBV27
CASQAGGTTNEQFF
TGTGCCAGCCAGGCGGGGGGGACTACCAATGAGCAGTTCTTC
>TRBJ2-3|TRBD2|once|TRBV19
CASSISSGGADTQYF
TGTGCCAGTAGTATCTCTAGCGGGGGGGCCGATACGCAGTATTTT
>TRBJ1-2|.|few|TRBV28
CASRPGGANYGYTF
TGTGCCAGCAGACCGGGAGGGGCTAACTATGGCTACACCTTC
>TRBJ2-3|TRBD1|.|TRBV5-6
CASSLVKGQGSRDTQYF
TGTGCCAGCAGCTTGGTAAAGGGACAGGGTAGTAGGGATACGCAGTATTTT
>TRBJ2-3|.|.|TRBV12-5
CASALLSTDTQYF
TGTGCTAGTGCCCTACTTAGCACAGATACGCAGTATTTT
>TRBJ2-5|.|.|TRBV19
CASALGGNRETQYF
TGTGCCAGTGCCTTGGGCGGGAACCGAGAGACCCAGTACTTC
>TRBJ2-1|.|.|TRBV6-5
CASSAATKQFF
TGTGCCAGCAGTGCAGCCACTAAGCAGTTCTTC